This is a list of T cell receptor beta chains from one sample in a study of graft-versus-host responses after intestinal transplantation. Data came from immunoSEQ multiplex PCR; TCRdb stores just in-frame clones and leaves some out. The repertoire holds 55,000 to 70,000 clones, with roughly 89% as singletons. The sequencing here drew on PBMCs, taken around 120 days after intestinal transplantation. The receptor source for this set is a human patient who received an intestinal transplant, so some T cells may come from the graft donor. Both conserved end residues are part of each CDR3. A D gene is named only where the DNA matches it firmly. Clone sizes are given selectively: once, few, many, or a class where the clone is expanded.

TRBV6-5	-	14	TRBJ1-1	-	CASSYGGVIPEAFF	TGTGCCAGCAGTTACGGGGGGGTAATACCTGAAGCTTTCTTT
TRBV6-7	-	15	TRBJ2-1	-	CASSYSNQLHHEQFF	TGTGCCAGCAGCTACTCGAACCAGCTTCACCATGAGCAGTTCTTC
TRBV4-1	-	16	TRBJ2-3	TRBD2	CASSQEGGLAGDTQYF	TGCGCCAGCAGTCAAGAGGGGGGACTAGCGGGAGATACGCAGTATTTT
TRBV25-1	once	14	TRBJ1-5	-	CASSGTGSHQPQHF	TGTGCCAGCAGTGGCACAGGGTCCCATCAGCCCCAGCATTTT
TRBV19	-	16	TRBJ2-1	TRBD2	CASSIMAGVGYNEQFF	TGTGCCAGTAGTATAATGGCGGGAGTAGGATACAATGAGCAGTTCTTC
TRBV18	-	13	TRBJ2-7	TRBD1	CASSQIGQGEQYF	TGTGCCAGCTCCCAGATAGGACAGGGCGAGCAGTACTTC
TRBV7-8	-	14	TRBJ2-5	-	CASSKWTARETQYF	TGTGCCAGCAGCAAGTGGACCGCACGGGAGACCCAGTACTTC
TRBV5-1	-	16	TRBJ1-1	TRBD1	CASSLATTGRGTEAFF	TGCGCCAGCAGCTTGGCCACGACAGGGAGGGGCACTGAAGCTTTCTTT
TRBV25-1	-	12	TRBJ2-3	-	CASSRGTDTQYF	TGTGCCAGCAGTCGGGGCACAGATACGCAGTATTTT
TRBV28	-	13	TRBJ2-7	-	CASSPPGGYEQYF	TGTGCCAGCAGCCCACCTGGCGGCTACGAGCAGTACTTC
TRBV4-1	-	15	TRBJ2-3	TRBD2	CASSQVGLATDTQYF	TGCGCCAGCAGCCAAGTGGGACTAGCCACAGATACGCAGTATTTT
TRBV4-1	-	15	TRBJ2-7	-	CASSQSPGNSYEQYF	TGCGCCAGCAGCCAATCCCCGGGTAACAGCTACGAGCAGTACTTC
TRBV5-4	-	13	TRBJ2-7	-	CASSGAVPYEQYF	TGTGCCAGCTCCGGAGCGGTGCCCTACGAGCAGTACTTC
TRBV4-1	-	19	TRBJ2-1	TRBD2	CASSPPVGLAGGLTNEQFF	TGCGCCAGCAGCCCCCCCGTGGGACTAGCGGGGGGGCTCACCAATGAGCAGTTCTTC
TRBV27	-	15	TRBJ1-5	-	CASILSWGVDQPQHF	TGTGCCAGCATCCTCTCTTGGGGTGTAGATCAGCCCCAGCATTTT
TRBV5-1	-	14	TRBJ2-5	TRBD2	CASSPGLAEETQYF	TGCGCCAGCAGCCCGGGACTAGCGGAAGAGACCCAGTACTTC
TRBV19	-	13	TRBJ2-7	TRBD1	CASSPGTAYEQYF	TGTGCCAGTAGCCCCGGGACAGCCTACGAGCAGTACTTC
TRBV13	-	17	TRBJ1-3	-	CASSFRHFRVAGNTIYF	TGTGCCAGCAGCTTTCGCCACTTCAGGGTAGCTGGAAACACCATATATTTT
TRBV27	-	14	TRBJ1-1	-	CASSDLRGGTEAFF	TGTGCCAGCAGTGACCTTCGGGGCGGGACTGAAGCTTTCTTT
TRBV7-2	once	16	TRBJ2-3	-	CASSLGTHRSTDTQYF	TGTGCCAGCAGCTTAGGGACCCACCGAAGTACAGATACGCAGTATTTT
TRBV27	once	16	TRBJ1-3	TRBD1	CASSLFGGDRRNTIYF	TGTGCCAGCAGTTTATTCGGCGGGGACAGAAGAAACACCATATATTTT
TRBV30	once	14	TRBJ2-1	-	CAWSGVASYNEQFF	TGTGCCTGGAGTGGAGTAGCCTCCTACAATGAGCAGTTCTTC
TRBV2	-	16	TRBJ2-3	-	CASSGAKDDSTDTQYF	TGTGCCAGCAGTGGGGCAAAGGATGACAGCACAGATACGCAGTATTTT
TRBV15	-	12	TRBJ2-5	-	CATSRGQETQYF	TGTGCCACCAGCAGGGGTCAAGAGACCCAGTACTTC
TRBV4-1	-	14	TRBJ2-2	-	CASESGLDVGELFF	TGCGCCAGCGAATCGGGCCTAGATGTGGGGGAGCTGTTTTTT
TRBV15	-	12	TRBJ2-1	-	CATSQEGVEQFF	TGTGCCACCAGTCAAGAGGGAGTTGAGCAGTTCTTC
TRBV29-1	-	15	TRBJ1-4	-	CSVEDMTPGGEKLFF	TGCAGCGTTGAGGATATGACCCCGGGCGGTGAAAAACTGTTTTTT
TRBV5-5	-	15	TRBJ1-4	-	CASTPAGRVREKLFF	TGTGCCAGCACCCCTGCGGGGCGGGTTCGGGAAAAACTGTTTTTT
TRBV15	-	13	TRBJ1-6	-	CATGRGKNSPLHF	TGTGCCACCGGAAGGGGGAAGAATTCACCCCTCCACTTT
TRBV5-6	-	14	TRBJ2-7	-	CASRSAGQPYEQYF	TGTGCCAGCAGGTCGGCGGGACAGCCCTACGAGCAGTACTTC
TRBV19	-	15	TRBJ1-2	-	CASSIDTRGHGGYTF	TGTGCCAGTAGTATCGATACCCGGGGCCATGGTGGCTACACCTTC
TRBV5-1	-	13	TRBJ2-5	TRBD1	CASSRDRQETQYF	TGCGCCAGCAGCAGGGACAGACAAGAGACCCAGTACTTC
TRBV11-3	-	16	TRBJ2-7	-	CASSSGSRGLSHEQYF	TGTGCCAGCAGCTCCGGATCTCGCGGGTTATCCCACGAGCAGTACTTC
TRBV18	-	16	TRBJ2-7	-	CASSGYDWESSYEQYF	TGTGCCAGCTCAGGGTACGACTGGGAGAGCTCCTACGAGCAGTACTTC
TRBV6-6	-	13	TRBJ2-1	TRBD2	CASSPTSGNEQFF	TGTGCCAGCAGTCCCACTAGCGGCAATGAGCAGTTCTTC
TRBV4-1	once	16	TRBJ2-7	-	CASSPGGAGLAYEQYF	TGCGCCAGCAGCCCGGGGGGCGCAGGCCTAGCCTACGAGCAGTACTTC
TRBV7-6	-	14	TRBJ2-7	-	CASSLRSRTHEQYF	TGTGCCAGCAGCTTAAGGTCTAGGACCCACGAGCAGTACTTC
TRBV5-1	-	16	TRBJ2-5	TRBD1	CASSFTDRGMSETQYF	TGCGCCAGCAGCTTTACGGACAGGGGGATGTCAGAGACCCAGTACTTC
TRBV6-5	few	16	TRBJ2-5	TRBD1	CASSLTFRGLGETQYF	TGTGCCAGCAGTTTAACTTTCAGGGGGCTGGGGGAGACCCAGTACTTC
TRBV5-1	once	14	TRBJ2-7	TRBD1	CASRGRQGRNEQYF	TGCGCCAGCAGGGGCCGACAGGGGAGAAACGAGCAGTACTTC
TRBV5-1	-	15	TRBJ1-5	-	CASSLAPSGNQPQHF	TGCGCCAGCAGCTTGGCCCCTTCCGGGAATCAGCCCCAGCATTTT
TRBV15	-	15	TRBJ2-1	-	CATSRDQGLSLEQFF	TGTGCCACCAGCAGAGATCAAGGACTCTCCCTGGAGCAGTTCTTC
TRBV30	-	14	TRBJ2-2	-	CAWSFLSNTGELFF	TGTGCCTGGAGTTTCCTCTCGAACACCGGGGAGCTGTTTTTT
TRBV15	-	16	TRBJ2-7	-	CATSRVLGTLSYEQYF	TGTGCCACCAGCAGAGTTCTCGGGACTCTATCCTACGAGCAGTACTTC
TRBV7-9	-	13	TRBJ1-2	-	CASSLGGYYGYTF	TGTGCCAGCAGCTTGGGGGGGTACTATGGCTACACCTTC
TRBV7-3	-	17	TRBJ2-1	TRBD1	CASSLTPGTGTLGEQFF	TGTGCCAGCAGCTTAACCCCCGGGACAGGGACCCTCGGTGAGCAGTTCTTC
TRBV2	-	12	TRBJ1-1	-	CASTGLNTEAFF	TGTGCCAGCACAGGCCTGAACACTGAAGCTTTCTTT